This T cell receptor beta chain is from a study of T cells in narcolepsy. The method was immunoSEQ multiplex PCR; TCRdb's version includes in-frame clones alone and lacks a portion of them. The sample lists tens of thousands of clones, 92% seen once, with about 1.2% in the top ten. Sequencing input: CD45RA- memory CD4+ T cells from PBMCs. The origin of this receptor is a human donor with narcolepsy.

CDR3 bases: TGTGCCAGCAGTTTACCCCACTCGCTAGCGGGAGGGCCGAGCGAGCAGTACTTC. Its translation is CASSLPHSLAGGPSEQYF. The rearrangement links TRBV27 to TRBJ2-7; 12 nucleotides agree with TRBD2. V was clipped by 2 bases and J by 6 bases; unmatched bases: 14. This CDR3 has 18 residues. The germline CDR1 and CDR2 sequences are MNHEY and SMNVEV (reference sequence).